This T cell receptor beta chain was retrieved from a study of cytomegalovirus exposure and HLA in healthy donors. The study ran its PCR with 60 Vbeta and 13 Jbeta primers. Produced via immunoSEQ multiplex PCR; TCRdb's table is partial and in-frame only. The table gives roughly 80,000 clones; the top ten clones make up less than 7% of it. Germline V gene sequence: CDR1 GTSNPN, CDR2 SVGIG (reference sequence). The CDR3 contains 15 residues. Study observations and caveats: Cytomegalovirus status was reportedly diagnosed by the classifier with high sensitivity and specificity. The authors later found TCR association rates varying by HLA locus, with DRB1 most and HLA-C fewest. Compared with the roughly 700-donor mean, an Asian-associated ancestry cluster reportedly had fewer N-insertions, according to a later analysis.

Turning to this clone: Its antigen is unknown. Relative to the germline gene, one junction end is altered; a read error may explain this.

This TCR was sampled from a girl between 5 and 17 years old in good health and CMV-seropositive. The sequencing sample was made of PBMCs. J is TRBJ2-5 and V is TRBV30; tentatively, D is TRBD1 or TRBD2 (5 bases each). Here the CDR3 DNA reads TGTGCCGGGAGTCTCACGACAGTCCGCCAAGAGACCCAGTACTTC. It codes for CAGSLTTVRQETQYF. The full variable domain, rest sourced from reference TRBV30 and TRBJ2-5, is SQTIHQWPATLVQPVGSPLSLECTVEGTSNPNLYWYRQAAGRGLQLLFYSVGIGQISSEVPQNLSASRPQDRQFILSSKKLLLSDSGFYLCAGSLTTVRQETQYFGPGTRLLVL.